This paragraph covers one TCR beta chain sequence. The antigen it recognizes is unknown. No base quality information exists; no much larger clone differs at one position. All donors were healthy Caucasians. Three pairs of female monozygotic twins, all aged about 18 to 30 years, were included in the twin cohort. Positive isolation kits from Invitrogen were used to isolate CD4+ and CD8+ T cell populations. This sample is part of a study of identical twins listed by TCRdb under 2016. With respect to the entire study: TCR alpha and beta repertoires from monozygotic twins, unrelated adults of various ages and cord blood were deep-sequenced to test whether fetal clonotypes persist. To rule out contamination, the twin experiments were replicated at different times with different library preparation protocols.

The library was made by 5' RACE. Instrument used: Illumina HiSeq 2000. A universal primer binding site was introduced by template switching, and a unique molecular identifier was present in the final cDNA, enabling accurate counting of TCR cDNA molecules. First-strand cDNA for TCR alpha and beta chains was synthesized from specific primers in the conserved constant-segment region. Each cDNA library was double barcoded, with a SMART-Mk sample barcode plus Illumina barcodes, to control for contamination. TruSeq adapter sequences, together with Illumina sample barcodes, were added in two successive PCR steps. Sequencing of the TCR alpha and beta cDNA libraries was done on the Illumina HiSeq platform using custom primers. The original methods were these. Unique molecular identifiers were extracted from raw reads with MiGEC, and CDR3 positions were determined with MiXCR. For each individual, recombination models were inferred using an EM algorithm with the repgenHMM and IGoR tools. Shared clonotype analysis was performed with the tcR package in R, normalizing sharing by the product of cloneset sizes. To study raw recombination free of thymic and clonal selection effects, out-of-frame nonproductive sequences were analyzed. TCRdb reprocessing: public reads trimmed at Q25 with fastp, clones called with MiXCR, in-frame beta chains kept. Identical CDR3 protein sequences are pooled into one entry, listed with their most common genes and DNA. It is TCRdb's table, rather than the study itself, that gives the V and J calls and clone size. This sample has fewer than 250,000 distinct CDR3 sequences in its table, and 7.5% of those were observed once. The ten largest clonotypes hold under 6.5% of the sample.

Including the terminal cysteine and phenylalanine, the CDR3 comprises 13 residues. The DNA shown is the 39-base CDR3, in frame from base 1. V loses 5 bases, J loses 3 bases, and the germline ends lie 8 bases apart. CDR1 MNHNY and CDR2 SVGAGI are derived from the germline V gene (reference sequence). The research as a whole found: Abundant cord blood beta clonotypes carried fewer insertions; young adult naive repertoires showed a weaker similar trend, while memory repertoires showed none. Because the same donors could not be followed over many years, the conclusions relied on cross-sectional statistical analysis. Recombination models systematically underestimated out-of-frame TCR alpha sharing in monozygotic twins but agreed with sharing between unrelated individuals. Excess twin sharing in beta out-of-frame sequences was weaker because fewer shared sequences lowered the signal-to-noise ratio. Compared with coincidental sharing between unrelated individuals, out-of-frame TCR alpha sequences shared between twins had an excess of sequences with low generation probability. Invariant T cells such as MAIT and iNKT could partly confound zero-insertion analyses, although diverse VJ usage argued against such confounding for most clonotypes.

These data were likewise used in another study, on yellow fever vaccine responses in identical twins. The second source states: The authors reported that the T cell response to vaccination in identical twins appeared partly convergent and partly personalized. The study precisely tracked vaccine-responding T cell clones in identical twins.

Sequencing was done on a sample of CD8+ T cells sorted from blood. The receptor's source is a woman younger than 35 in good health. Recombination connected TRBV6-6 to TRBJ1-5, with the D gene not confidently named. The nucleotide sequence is TGTGCCAGCAGTGGTAGTATCAATCAGCCCCAGCATTTT. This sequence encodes CASSGSINQPQHF.